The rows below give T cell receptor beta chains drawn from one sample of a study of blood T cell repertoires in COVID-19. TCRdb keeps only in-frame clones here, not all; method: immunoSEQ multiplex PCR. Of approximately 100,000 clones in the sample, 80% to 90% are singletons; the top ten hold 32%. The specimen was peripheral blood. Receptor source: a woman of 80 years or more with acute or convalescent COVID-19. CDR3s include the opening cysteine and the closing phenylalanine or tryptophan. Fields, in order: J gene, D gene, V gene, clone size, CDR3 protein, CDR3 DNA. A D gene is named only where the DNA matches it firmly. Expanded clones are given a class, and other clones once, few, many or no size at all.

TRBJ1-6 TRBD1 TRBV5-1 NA CASSLSGTGTYSPLHF TGCGCCAGCAGCTTATCCGGGACAGGGACTTATTCACCCCTCCACTTT
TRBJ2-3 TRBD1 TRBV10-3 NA CAISETTGGQGTDTQYF TGTGCCATCAGTGAGACGACGGGGGGACAGGGGACAGATACGCAGTATTTT
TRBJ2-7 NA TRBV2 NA CASGTGPKYEQYF TGTGCCAGCGGAACAGGGCCAAAGTACGAGCAGTACTTC
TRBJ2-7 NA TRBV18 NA CASSPPSSYEQYF TGTGCCAGCTCACCACCCAGCTCCTACGAGCAGTACTTC
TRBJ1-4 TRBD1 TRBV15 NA CATGALRGNEKLFF TGTGCCACCGGGGCCCTCAGGGGGAATGAAAAACTGTTTTTT
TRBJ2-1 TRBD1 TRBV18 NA CASSSGTADNEQFF TGTGCCAGCTCGTCAGGGACAGCAGACAATGAGCAGTTCTTC
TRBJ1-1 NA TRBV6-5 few CASKTTNEAFF TGTGCCAGCAAAACAACAAATGAAGCTTTCTTT
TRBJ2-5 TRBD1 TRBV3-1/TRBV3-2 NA CASSQDFGTGEETQYF TGTGCCAGCAGCCAAGATTTTGGGACAGGGGAAGAGACCCAGTACTTC
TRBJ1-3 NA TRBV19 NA CASSSHRDTVF TGTGCCAGTAGTTCCCACCGGGACACCGTCTTT
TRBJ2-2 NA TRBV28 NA CASSLGGARTGELFF TGTGCCAGCAGTTTAGGGGGGGCCAGGACCGGGGAGCTGTTTTTT
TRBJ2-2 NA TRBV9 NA CASSGTGELFF TGTGCCAGCAGCGGAACAGGGGAGCTGTTTTTT
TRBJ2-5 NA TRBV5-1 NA CASSFLSGETQYF TGCGCCAGCAGCTTTTTGAGCGGGGAGACCCAGTACTTC
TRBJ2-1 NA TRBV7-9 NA CASSIQGLYNEQFF TGTGCCAGCAGTATTCAGGGGTTGTACAATGAGCAGTTCTTC
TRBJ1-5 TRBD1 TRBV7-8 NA CASSPDRGIGQPQHF TGTGCCAGCAGCCCGGACAGGGGGATCGGTCAGCCCCAGCATTTT
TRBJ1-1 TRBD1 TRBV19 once CASRLFLQGDTEAFF TGTGCCAGTAGGTTATTCCTACAGGGGGACACTGAAGCTTTCTTT
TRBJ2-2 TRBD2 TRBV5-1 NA CASSVSSGGPGELFF TGCGCCAGCAGTGTTTCCAGCGGGGGGCCCGGGGAGCTGTTTTTT